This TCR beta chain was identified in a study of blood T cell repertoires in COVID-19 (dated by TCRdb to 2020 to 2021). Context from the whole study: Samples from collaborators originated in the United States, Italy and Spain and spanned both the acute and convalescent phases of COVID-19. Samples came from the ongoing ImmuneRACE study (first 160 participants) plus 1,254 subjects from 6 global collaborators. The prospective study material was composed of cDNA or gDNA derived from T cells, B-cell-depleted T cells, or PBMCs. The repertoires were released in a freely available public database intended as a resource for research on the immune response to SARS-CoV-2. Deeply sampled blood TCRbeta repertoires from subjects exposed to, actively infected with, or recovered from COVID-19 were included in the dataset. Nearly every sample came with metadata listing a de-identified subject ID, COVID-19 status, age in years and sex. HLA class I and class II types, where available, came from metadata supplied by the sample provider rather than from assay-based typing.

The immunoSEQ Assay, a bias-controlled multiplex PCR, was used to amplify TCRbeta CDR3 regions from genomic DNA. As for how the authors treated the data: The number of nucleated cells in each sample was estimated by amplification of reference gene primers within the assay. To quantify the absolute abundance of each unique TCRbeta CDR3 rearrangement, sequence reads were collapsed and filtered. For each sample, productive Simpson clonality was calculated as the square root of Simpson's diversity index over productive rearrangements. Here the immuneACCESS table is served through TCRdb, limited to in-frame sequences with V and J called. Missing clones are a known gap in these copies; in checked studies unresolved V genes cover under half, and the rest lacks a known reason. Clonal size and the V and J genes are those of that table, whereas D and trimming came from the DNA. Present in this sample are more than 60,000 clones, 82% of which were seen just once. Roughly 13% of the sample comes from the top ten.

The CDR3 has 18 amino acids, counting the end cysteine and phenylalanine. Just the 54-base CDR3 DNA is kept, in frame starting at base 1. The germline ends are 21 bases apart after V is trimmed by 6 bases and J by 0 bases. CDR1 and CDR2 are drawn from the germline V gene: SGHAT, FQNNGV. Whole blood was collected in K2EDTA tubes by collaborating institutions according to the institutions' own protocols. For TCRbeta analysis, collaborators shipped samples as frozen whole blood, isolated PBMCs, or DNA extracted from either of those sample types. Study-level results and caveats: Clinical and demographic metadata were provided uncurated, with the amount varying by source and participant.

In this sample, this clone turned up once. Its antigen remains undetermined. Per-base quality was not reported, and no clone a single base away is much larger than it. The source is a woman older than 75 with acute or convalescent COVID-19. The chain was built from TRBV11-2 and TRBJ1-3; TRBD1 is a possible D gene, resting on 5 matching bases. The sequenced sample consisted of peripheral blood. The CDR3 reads CASRPTGSRALSGNTIYF. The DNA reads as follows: TGTGCCAGCAGACCGACTGGTTCCAGGGCCCTCTCTGGAAACACCATATATTTT.